These T cell receptor beta chains were read from a single sample in a study of T cells after yellow fever vaccination. MiXCR, applied by TCRdb to the 5' RACE reads, yields one record per CDR3 protein. The sample gives about 58,000 distinct CDR3 sequences, roughly 6.9% of which show up once; around 44% is in the top ten. The sample in question was CD8+ T cells sorted from PBMCs, obtained on the day of the first yellow fever vaccination. These receptors were collected from a man between 18 and 35 years old who received the YFV17D yellow fever vaccine. Both conserved end residues are part of each CDR3. D genes are given only for firm matches. Only some rows state a clone size, as once, few, many or a class for expanded clones.

d_gene	v_gene	abundance	j_gene	CDR3aa
TRBD2	TRBV5-1	many	TRBJ2-1	CASSIGLAGRDEQFF
.	TRBV7-9	few	TRBJ2-7	CASSARDPYFEQYF
.	TRBV4-3	many	TRBJ2-4	CASSQDPGFVRNIQYF
.	TRBV6-1	.	TRBJ1-5	CASAPGGGNQPQHF
TRBD1	TRBV4-2	many	TRBJ2-2	CASSRGQVDTGELFF
.	TRBV20-1	many	TRBJ2-2	CSARGRPTGELFF
.	TRBV7-6	.	TRBJ2-1	CASSWGGHSSYNEQFF
.	TRBV20-1	many	TRBJ2-3	CSARVGQGYTDTQYF
.	TRBV12-3/TRBV12-4	.	TRBJ1-2	CASSFGLLYGYTF
TRBD2	TRBV7-8	.	TRBJ2-7	CASSFSRERDYEQYF
TRBD2	TRBV19	.	TRBJ2-7	CASSMGGGLTYEQYF